The 20 T cell receptor beta chains below come from one sample, sequenced in a study. MiXCR, applied by TCRdb to the 5' RACE reads, yields one record per CDR3 protein. This repertoire shows about 64,000 distinct CDR3 sequences, about 20% found once; its top ten account for just under 3%. Material: memory CD4+ T cells sorted from a lymph node. Specified subset: memory CD4+ T cells, CD4+CD45RO+CD25-. These receptor sequences come from a female donor with breast cancer.

On this clonotype itself: Possible read error: a much larger clone is one base away. The rearrangement uses TRBV6-5 and TRBJ2-1, with D perhaps matching TRBD2 (5 bases). Germline assignment: CDR1 MNHEY and CDR2 SVGAGI. CDR3 size: 16 residues. Trimming cost V 8 bases and J 2 bases, with 19 bases left between them. This CDR3 reads CASCRKTSGTYNEQFF. The CDR3 DNA reads as TGTGCCAGCTGTCGGAAGACCAGCGGAACCTACAATGAGCAGTTCTTC.

This clonotype was seen at least ten times. This chain connects TRBV20-1 to TRBJ2-5; 8 nucleotides line up with TRBD2. Germline trimming cut 3 bases from V and 5 bases from J; bases unmatched to any gene: 8. This CDR3 contains 14 residues. Looked up from germline, CDR1 is DFQATT and CDR2 is SNEGSKA (reference sequence). Here the CDR3 DNA reads TGCAGTGCTAGTTTAGCGGGAATGGTTGAGACCCAGTACTTC. Translation: CSASLAGMVETQYF.

This clonotype was picked up a small number of times. The chain uses TRBV7-2 and TRBJ2-1; TRBD2 aligns across 13 bases. This CDR3 spans 14 amino acids. The trim removed 0 bases at V and 16 bases at J, leaving 6 bases unmatched. The V gene's germline CDR1 is SGHTA and CDR2 FQGNSA. CDR3 residues: CASSLAPGLAGEFF. CDR3 nucleotides: TGTGCCAGCAGCTTAGCCCCCGGACTAGCGGGAGAATTCTTC.

This clonotype was seen many times. DNA of the CDR3: TGTGCCACGAGCCGGCCAAGAGGCAGAACCCAGCATTTT. This encodes CATSRPRGRTQHF. This chain joins TRBV7-3 and TRBJ1-5; no clear D. The CDR3 consists of 13 residues. The germline gives CDR1 SGHTA, CDR2 FQGTGA. The germline V and J ends were trimmed by 10 bases and 11 bases, with 21 bases remaining between them. Full variable domain (remainder filled in from reference TRBV7-3 and TRBJ1-5): GAGVSQTPSNKVTEKGKYVELRCDPISGHTALYWYRQSLGQGPEFLIYFQGTGAADDSGLPNDRFFAVRPEGSVSTLKIQRTERGDSAVYLCATSRPRGRTQHFGDGTRLSIL.

The table lists this clonotype with a few counts. The chain links TRBV28 to TRBJ2-2, with 7 bases lining up with TRBD1. This CDR3 has 18 residues. Germline CDR1 is MDHEN and CDR2 is SYDVKM. Trimming removed 7 bases from V and 0 bases from J; junction bases left unmatched: 14. The CDR3 DNA follows: TGTGCCAGCACCATTTACCTTTCCACAGGGGCGAACACCGGGGAGCTGTTTTTT. Translation gives CASTIYLSTGANTGELFF.

This CDR3 is CTAGQGDQPQHF. CDR3 bases: TGCACCGCTGGACAGGGGGATCAGCCCCAGCATTTT. The chain couples TRBV20-1 to TRBJ1-5; 10 bases align to TRBD1. CDR1 is DFQATT, CDR2 SNEGSKA, per germline (reference sequence). CDR3 length: 12 amino acids.

This clonotype was detected a few times. This chain uses TRBV20-1 with TRBJ1-1; no definite D call. CDR1 and CDR2 from the germline V gene are DFQATT and SNEGSKA (reference sequence). The CDR3 has 12 amino acids. Trimming shortened V by 3 bases and J by 7 bases, and 12 bases separated the two germline ends. CDR3 region: CSARKPAGEAFF. In DNA, the CDR3 is TGCAGTGCTAGGAAGCCAGCAGGTGAAGCTTTCTTT.

This clonotype turned up a few times. V gene TRBV20-1 combines with J gene TRBJ2-7, with D unresolved. V shed 0 bases and J shed 2 bases, with 17 bases lying between them. Germline V lookup: CDR1 DFQATT, CDR2 SNEGSKA (reference sequence). The CDR3 is 16 residues long. The CDR3, as DNA: TGCAGTGCTAGAGATCAGCAGTCCAGGAACGCCTACGAGCAGTACTTC. Translated, it gives CSARDQQSRNAYEQYF.

This rearrangement joins TRBV11-2 to TRBJ1-1; no firm D call. Between the trimmed V and J ends, which lost 4 bases and 1 base, there was a span of 7 bases. Germline V gives CDR1 SGHAT, CDR2 FQNNGV. The CDR3 has 13 amino acids. The CDR3, as DNA: TGTGCCAGCAGCTGGGTCTCGAACACTGAAGCTTTCTTT. As protein: CASSWVSNTEAFF.

Worth noting for this clonotype: This CDR3 is missing its conserved last phenylalanine or tryptophan, likely due to a read error. The limits of the CDR3 on the DNA are not certain, so only TCRdb's listed CDR3 is given. The genes are TRBV9 and TRBJ2-7; the table calls TRBD1, which could not be checked here. The CDR3 is made up of 15 amino acids, end residues included. Germline assignment: CDR1 SGDLS and CDR2 YYNGEE. This CDR3 reads CASSISGGVSYERYL.

The V gene is TRBV7-2, the J gene TRBJ1-2; tentatively, D is TRBD1 (6 bases). V was cut by 7 bases and J by 5 bases, with 14 bases left in between. There are 13 residues in the CDR3. The germline V gene encodes CDR1 SGHTA and CDR2 FQGNSA. CDR3 residues: CASNLDRWYGYTF. The CDR3 bases are TGTGCCAGCAACCTAGACAGGTGGTATGGCTACACCTTC.

Turning to this clonotype: A much larger clone is a single base away; this may be a read error. The chain carries TRBV20-1 and TRBJ2-3; D gene uncertain. The CDR3 length is 12 residues. CDR1 is DFQATT, CDR2 SNEGSKA, per germline (reference sequence). This CDR3 reads CSARDKGITQFF. Here the CDR3 DNA reads TGCAGTGCTAGAGACAAGGGAATAACGCAGTTTTTT.

This clonotype was seen a few times. CDR3 region: CASSDLAGRDTQYF. The CDR3 nucleotides read TGCGCCAGCAGCGATCTAGCGGGGAGAGATACGCAGTATTTT. The V call is TRBV5-1, the J call TRBJ2-3; TRBD2 matches 9 bases. V lost 4 bases, J lost 5 bases, and 5 bases stayed unmatched. CDR3 length: 14 residues. The germline CDR1 and CDR2 sequences are SGHRS and YFSETQ.

The table lists this clonotype with a few counts. The V call is TRBV7-2, the J call TRBJ2-3; D is perhaps TRBD2 (6 bases). Germline loops: CDR1 SGHTA, CDR2 FQGNSA. This CDR3 comprises 15 residues. V lost 0 bases, J lost 2 bases, and 9 bases lay in between. Here the CDR3 reads CASSLAGLSTDTQYF. CDR3 in DNA: TGTGCCAGCAGCTTAGCGGGACTGTCCACAGATACGCAGTATTTT.

This clonotype was recorded at least ten times. The V and J genes are TRBV5-1 and TRBJ2-7; tentatively, D is TRBD2 (6 bases). V lost 5 bases, J lost 5 bases, and 14 bases lay in between. The CDR3 consists of 13 residues. Germline CDR1 is SGHRS and CDR2 is YFSETQ. CDR3: CASSGHTSNEQYF. As DNA, the CDR3 is TGCGCCAGCAGTGGTCATACTAGCAACGAGCAGTACTTC.

The CDR3 DNA reads TGTGCCAGCAGCTGGGGGGGACGCCTCAATGAGCAGTTCTTC. Translated: CASSWGGRLNEQFF. V and J are TRBV5-4 and TRBJ2-1, with TRBD2 matching over 7 bases. This CDR3 is built from 14 residues. The germline V gene has CDR1 SGHNT and CDR2 YYREEE (reference sequence). The trim removed 3 bases at V and 6 bases at J, leaving 6 bases unmatched.

This clonotype was detected ten times or more. The CDR3 sequence: CSVVQGGNTDTQYF. The DNA for the CDR3 is TGCAGTGTCGTACAGGGGGGGAACACAGATACGCAGTATTTT. The chain couples TRBV20-1 to TRBJ2-3; perhaps TRBD1 as D (8 bases). Looked up from germline, CDR1 is DFQATT and CDR2 is SNEGSKA (reference sequence). Deletions cut 7 bases from V and 2 bases from J, with 16 bases between. The CDR3 sequence is 14 residues long.

This clonotype has more than one count but fewer than ten. The rearrangement uses TRBV5-1 and TRBJ1-5; D is unclear. V was shortened by 4 bases and J by 0 bases, with 17 bases between the two germline ends. This CDR3 region has 17 residues. Germline values: CDR1 SGHRS, CDR2 YFSETQ. CDR3 nucleotides: TGCGCCAGCAGCCCTGGGTGGGCAGCGTATAGCAATCAGCCCCAGCATTTT. Amino acids: CASSPGWAAYSNQPQHF.

Concerning this clonotype itself: One end of the junction does not line up with germline, which may come from a read error. The V and J genes are TRBV14 and TRBJ2-2; D may correspond to TRBD1 or TRBD2 (5 bases each). From germline, CDR1 is SGHDN and CDR2 FVKESK. The CDR3 is 17 amino acids. CDR3 in amino acids: CASSQPNWGTNTRELFF. The CDR3 DNA reads as TGTGCCAGCAGCCAACCTAACTGGGGGACGAACACCCGGGAGCTGTTTTTT.

This clonotype was seen a single time. The chain carries TRBV18 and TRBJ2-5; a weak D match, TRBD2 (5 bases). CDR3 length: 16 residues. The V gene lost 0 bases and the J gene lost 5 bases, with 16 bases spanning the gap. Germline-derived CDR1 and CDR2 are KGHSH and LQKENI. The CDR3 DNA reads as TGTGCCAGCTCACCACCTTCTAAGGGCCGAGGGGAGACCCAGTACTTC. Encoded protein: CASSPPSKGRGETQYF.